Listed below are T cell receptor beta chains from one sample, sequenced in a study of blood T cells in healthy people across ages. One entry per CDR3 protein, called by TCRdb with MiXCR from the 5' RACE reads. The table lists approximately 1.5 million distinct CDR3 sequences, under 55% of them singletons. Material for sequencing was blood. These receptors were collected from a woman under 30 in good health. Both conserved end residues are trimmed from each CDR3. Each record gives: J gene, V gene, CDR3 protein.

>TRBJ2-7|TRBV20-1
SARVSGGEQY
>TRBJ2-7|TRBV4-3
ASSQDVGPSYEQY
>TRBJ1-2|TRBV6-2/TRBV6-3
AGRTTANYGYT
>TRBJ2-1|TRBV12-3/TRBV12-4
ASSSDRGGFGEQF
>TRBJ1-5|TRBV28
ASTQTVQAGNQPQH
>TRBJ1-1|TRBV12-3/TRBV12-4
ASIMDRGDTEAF
>TRBJ2-4|TRBV4-3
ASSQEAQRERNIQY
>TRBJ2-3|TRBV12-5
ASGLARYSRRGRADTQY
>TRBJ1-5|TRBV4-2
ASSQESFGNQPQH
>TRBJ1-4|TRBV6-5
ASLGPGVGEKLF
>TRBJ1-6|TRBV7-9
ASSSGNSPLH
>TRBJ2-7|TRBV2
ASSALTLGEQY
>TRBJ2-1|TRBV7-9
ASSLDAAPTYNEQF
>TRBJ2-3|TRBV12-3/TRBV12-4
ASSVFTGSDTQY
>TRBJ2-7|TRBV4-3
ASSDRVGYEQY
>TRBJ1-6|TRBV6-5
ASSYGGRSSYNSPLH
>TRBJ1-2|TRBV28
ASSVTESRGYT
>TRBJ2-7|TRBV20-1
SARAPSGGDEQY
>TRBJ2-5|TRBV4-2
ASSQDPSGGKETQY
>TRBJ2-5|TRBV7-6
ASSGSVGLTSETQY
>TRBJ1-5|TRBV28
ASSDTLQPQH
>TRBJ2-3|TRBV20-1
SARPGMGTHTQY
>TRBJ2-1|TRBV6-2/TRBV6-3
ASSYSLAGGGRGEQF
>TRBJ2-1|TRBV11-2
ASTPSFYEQF
>TRBJ2-1|TRBV5-6
ASSLVRQYNEQF
>TRBJ1-2|TRBV4-1
ASSQPRDGHYGYT
>TRBJ2-7|TRBV12-3/TRBV12-4
ASSFGGRGVSYEQY
>TRBJ2-5|TRBV7-2
ASSRTRGGQETQY